These 32 T cell receptor beta chains were sequenced from one sample in a study of shared clonotypes between healthy human individuals. This table comes from immunoSEQ multiplex PCR, and its TCRdb copy is limited to in-frame clones, with some not included. The repertoire holds around 1,100,000 clones, about 80% seen once, with 0.89% in the top ten. Sequencing used memory CD4+ T cells from PBMCs. Subset of the sample: CD45RA-negative fraction. The receptors derive from a man between 18 and 35 years old in good health. Some clones in this sample may be carry-over from other donors' samples.

This clone appeared a few times. V gene TRBV19 combines with J gene TRBJ2-7, with D perhaps assigned TRBD1 or TRBD2 (5 bases each). V lost 1 base and J lost 3, with 10 bases in between. The CDR3 sequence is 14 residues long. Germline V gene lookup returns CDR1 LNHDA and CDR2 SQIVND (reference sequence). CDR3: CASSIGGAGYEQYF. CDR3 nucleotides: TGTGCCAGTAGTATAGGAGGGGCGGGCTACGAGCAGTACTTC.

Regarding this clone: This could be a read error, since a much larger clone is one nucleotide away. Other nucleotide sequences from this sample produce the same CDR3. This rearrangement joins TRBV28 to TRBJ2-5, with D unresolved. CDR1 and CDR2 from the germline V gene are MDHEN and SYDVKM. The length of the CDR3 is 14 residues. Deletions cut 5 bases from V and 2 bases from J, with 12 bases between. The CDR3 protein is CASSRSGSQETQYF. For the CDR3, the DNA is TGTGCCAGCAGTCGCTCCGGGTCTCAAGAGACCCAGTACTTC.

This rearrangement joins TRBV30 to TRBJ2-7; 9 nucleotides line up with TRBD1. Trimming cost V 1 base and J 6 bases; bases outside gene matches: 1. CDR1 is GTSNPN, CDR2 SVGIG, per germline (reference sequence). This CDR3 is built from 12 residues. Here the CDR3 reads CAWSADRGEQYF. CDR3 bases: TGTGCCTGGAGTGCGGACAGGGGCGAGCAGTACTTC.

The V gene is TRBV6-1, the J gene TRBJ1-3; D is possibly TRBD1 (5 bases). Between the trimmed V and J ends, which lost 0 bases and 2 bases, there was a span of 11 bases. The CDR3 covers 16 residues. Per the germline V gene, CDR1 is MNHNS and CDR2 is SASEGT. CDR3 sequence (DNA): TGTGCCAGCAGTGAAGCGGGGCCAGGGACTGGAAACACCATATATTTT. Translating gives CASSEAGPGTGNTIYF.

The gene calls are TRBV12-5 and TRBJ2-3; 9 bases are a match to TRBD2. The CDR3 runs 15 residues. Looked up from germline, CDR1 is LGHNT and CDR2 is FRNRAP. Trimming took 7 bases from V and 0 from J; bases not matched to a gene: 5. CDR3 loop: CASAIAGASTDTQYF. In nucleotides, the CDR3 is TGTGCTAGTGCTATAGCGGGAGCTAGCACAGATACGCAGTATTTT.

The rearrangement joins TRBV5-1 to TRBJ2-7; the D is unclear. The length of the CDR3 is 14 residues. Looked up from germline, CDR1 is SGHRS and CDR2 is YFSETQ. The V gene lost 3 bases and the J gene lost 7 bases, with 17 bases spanning the gap. For the CDR3, the DNA is TGCGCCAGCAGCTCCGTGACTGGGGTTCGTGAGCAGTACTTC. It specifies CASSSVTGVREQYF.

J is TRBJ2-5 and V is TRBV5-8, with D perhaps assigned TRBD1 or TRBD2 (6 bases each). Per germline, CDR1 SGHTS and CDR2 YDEGEE. V was trimmed by 0 bases and J by 5 bases, leaving 11 bases between them. This CDR3 has 14 residues. The CDR3 nucleotides are TGTGCCAGCAGCTTGGTGGGGGGCGCGGAGACCCAGTACTTC. It specifies CASSLVGGAETQYF.

The V call is TRBV4-2, the J call TRBJ2-3; 7 nucleotides line up with TRBD1. The V gene's germline CDR1 is LGHNA and CDR2 YNFKEQ. CDR3 length: 16 amino acids. V shed 2 bases, J shed 1 base, and the junction held 6 bases outside the gene matches. The CDR3: CASSQPRQGRTDTQYF. For the CDR3, the DNA is TGTGCCAGCAGCCAACCCAGACAGGGCCGCACAGATACGCAGTATTTT.

CDR3 DNA sequence: TGCGCCAGCAGCTTCAGCGGGGGGTCAGATACGCAGTATTTT. Encoded protein: CASSFSGGSDTQYF. The chain carries TRBV5-1 and TRBJ2-3; 9 bases are shared with TRBD2. The trim removed 2 bases at V and 4 bases at J, leaving 2 bases unmatched. Germline V gives CDR1 SGHRS, CDR2 YFSETQ. CDR3 length: 14 amino acids.

J is TRBJ2-2 and V is TRBV5-5; no clear D gene. Between the trimmed V and J ends, which lost 2 bases and 6 bases, there was a span of 23 bases. The CDR3 contains 18 residues. Germline CDR1 is SGHKS and CDR2 is YYEKEE (reference sequence). CDR3 residues: CASSFARFPGAQAGELFF. CDR3 nucleotide sequence: TGTGCCAGCAGCTTCGCCCGATTCCCAGGCGCCCAGGCCGGGGAGCTGTTTTTT.

Turning to this clone: Germline and junction disagree at one end, which may indicate a read error. The J gene is TRBJ2-2, the V gene TRBV7-2; D possibly corresponds to TRBD2 (5 bases). This CDR3 spans 14 amino acids. Germline CDR1 is SGHTA and CDR2 is FQGNSA. The CDR3: CASSLATSHGELFF. The CDR3 DNA reads as TGTGCCAGCAGCCTAGCTACGTCACACGGGGAGCTGTTTTTT. Combining the CDR3 with reference TRBV7-2 and TRBJ2-2 gives the whole variable domain GAGVSQSPSNKVTEKGKDVELRCDPISGHTALYWYRQSLGQGLEFLIYFQGNSAPDKSGLPSDRFSAERTGGSVSTLTIQRTQQEDSAVYLCASSLATSHGELFFGEGSRLTVL.

The V call is TRBV10-1, the J call TRBJ2-2; D is perhaps TRBD1 (6 bases). CDR1 is WNHNN and CDR2 is SYGVQD in the germline V gene (reference sequence). The ends were cut back, 6 bases at V and 2 bases at J, with 10 bases in the middle. CDR3 size: 14 residues. The CDR3 region is CASRWDTNTGELFF. In DNA form, the CDR3 reads TGCGCCAGCAGATGGGACACCAACACCGGGGAGCTGTTTTTT.

The rearrangement uses TRBV19 and TRBJ2-7, with 8 bases identical to TRBD1. V lost 6 bases, J lost 7 bases, and 5 bases stayed unmatched. From germline, CDR1 is LNHDA and CDR2 SQIVND (reference sequence). The CDR3 consists of 12 residues. DNA for the CDR3: TGTGCCAGTAGCAGGACAGGGCTTGAGCAGTACTTC. Protein product: CASSRTGLEQYF.

The J gene is TRBJ2-5, the V gene TRBV2, with unresolved D. V gave up 5 bases and J gave up 3 bases, with 7 bases separating them. CDR3 length: 12 residues. Germline CDR1 and CDR2: SNHLY and FYNNEI. The CDR3, as DNA: TGTGCCAGCAGTCAACAAGAAGAGACCCAGTACTTC. This gives the protein CASSQQEETQYF.

V and J are TRBV7-9 and TRBJ1-2, with no clear D. CDR1 SEHNR and CDR2 FQNEAQ come from the germline V gene (reference sequence). V was clipped by 5 bases and J by 7 bases, with 11 bases between them. The CDR3 sequence is 12 residues long. The CDR3 loop is CASSLGWSGYTF. The CDR3 DNA follows: TGTGCCAGCAGCCTAGGCTGGAGTGGCTACACCTTC.

The chain joins TRBV9 to TRBJ2-4; 7 positions match TRBD1. This CDR3 spans 14 amino acids. Per germline, CDR1 SGDLS and CDR2 YYNGEE. V lost 0 bases, J lost 7 bases, and 4 bases stayed unmatched. CDR3 protein: CASSVGPRGNIQYF. CDR3 sequence (DNA): TGTGCCAGCAGCGTAGGGCCCAGGGGGAACATTCAGTACTTC.

This clone showed up just a few times. The chain employs TRBV18 and TRBJ2-1, with TRBD2 identical over 8 bases. The CDR3 is 15 residues long. Looked up from germline, CDR1 is KGHSH and CDR2 is LQKENI. V gave up 6 bases and J gave up 3 bases; unmatched junction bases: 7. The CDR3 nucleotides read TGTGCCAGCTCCCAACTAGCGGCAGGCTACAATGAGCAGTTCTTC. It codes for CASSQLAAGYNEQFF.

The V call is TRBV11-2, the J call TRBJ1-1; D perhaps matches TRBD1 (6 bases). Looked up from germline, CDR1 is SGHAT and CDR2 is FQNNGV. V was clipped by 6 bases and J by 3 bases, with 11 bases between them. The CDR3 totals 13 residues. The chain's CDR3 is CASRLQGDTEAFF. The DNA of the CDR3 is TGTGCCAGCAGACTACAGGGAGACACTGAAGCTTTCTTT.

V usage is TRBV6-1 and J usage is TRBJ2-1, with TRBD1 identical over 7 bases. V was pared by 6 bases and J by 4 bases, with 9 bases of the junction left unmatched. The CDR3 has 15 amino acids. Looked up from germline, CDR1 is MNHNS and CDR2 is SASEGT. CDR3 region: CASRAPGQPYNEQFF. CDR3 nucleotide sequence: TGTGCCAGCAGAGCACCGGGACAGCCTTACAATGAGCAGTTCTTC.

This chain links TRBV27 with TRBJ2-1; D may be TRBD1 or TRBD2 (6 bases each). V lost 5 bases and J 9 bases, leaving 20 bases between the germline ends. Germline V gene lookup returns CDR1 MNHEY and CDR2 SMNVEV (reference sequence). The CDR3 runs to 15 residues. The CDR3 region is CASSVRTGAPREQFF. CDR3 DNA: TGTGCCAGCAGTGTGCGAACGGGGGCCCCTCGTGAGCAGTTCTTC.

The CDR3 DNA sequence: TGCGCCAGCAGCTTGATACCAGGGGACAATGAGCAGTTCTTC. Its protein product is CASSLIPGDNEQFF. This rearrangement joins TRBV5-1 to TRBJ2-1, with TRBD1 as a possible D gene (6 bases). The germline V and J ends were trimmed by 1 base and 5 bases, with 10 bases remaining between them. CDR1 is SGHRS, CDR2 YFSETQ, per germline. The CDR3 contains 14 residues.

Remarks on this clone: One end of the junction fails to match germline, which may point to a read error. V is TRBV15 and J is TRBJ1-3, with TRBD1 as a possible D gene (6 bases). The CDR3 is 16 amino acids. Germline V gene data show CDR1 as LNHNV and CDR2 as YYDKDF (reference sequence). CDR3 sequence: CATRRDHGGRGNTIYF. CDR3 in DNA: TGTGCCACCAGAAGAGATCACGGGGGGCGAGGAAACACCATATATTTT. The entire variable domain, with the rest obtained from reference TRBV15 and TRBJ1-3, is as follows: DAMVIQNPRYQVTQFGKPVTLSCSQTLNHNVMYWYQQKSSQAPKLLFHYYDKDFNNEADTPDNFQSRRPNTSFCFLDIRSPGLGDTAMYLCATRRDHGGRGNTIYFGEGSWLTVV.

V gene TRBV6-1 combines with J gene TRBJ1-5; 10 nucleotides align to TRBD1. This CDR3 spans 15 amino acids. With V trimmed by 1 base and J by 7 bases, 4 bases remained unmatched. The V gene's germline CDR1 is MNHNS and CDR2 SASEGT. The CDR3 bases are TGTGCCAGCAGTGAAGGGGACAGGGGCGAACAGCCCCAGCATTTT. Its translation is CASSEGDRGEQPQHF.

The chain carries TRBV2 and TRBJ2-7; the match to TRBD2 covers 10 bases. CDR3 length equals 15 residues. CDR1 and CDR2 (germline): SNHLY, FYNNEI. With 7 bases clipped from V and 0 bases from J, the junction kept 6 bases outside the gene matches. The CDR3 sequence is CASKVRTSGSYEQYF. CDR3 in DNA: TGTGCCAGCAAGGTTAGGACTAGCGGCTCCTACGAGCAGTACTTC.

This chain joins TRBV2 and TRBJ1-4; no definite D call. Trimming shortened V by 7 bases and J by 10 bases, and 10 bases separated the two germline ends. There are 11 residues in the CDR3. Germline V gene data show CDR1 as SNHLY and CDR2 as FYNNEI. The DNA for the CDR3 is TGTGCCAGCACGGCGGGATCAAAACTGTTTTTT. Its protein is CASTAGSKLFF.

V usage is TRBV28 and J usage is TRBJ1-1, with D unresolved. CDR3 length: 10 amino acids. The germline V gene encodes CDR1 MDHEN and CDR2 SYDVKM. The germline V and J ends were trimmed by 10 bases and 5 bases, with 8 bases remaining between them. CDR3 amino acids: CATGVTEAFF. In DNA, the CDR3 is TGTGCCACCGGGGTAACTGAAGCTTTCTTT.

The gene calls are TRBV6-1 and TRBJ2-3, with a tentative D call TRBD2 (6 bases). Germline CDR1 reads MNHNS; CDR2 reads SASEGT. The CDR3 consists of 14 residues. Deletions cut 10 bases from V and 0 bases from J, with 14 bases between. The CDR3 reads CATVWAGSTDTQYF. The CDR3 DNA reads as TGTGCCACCGTGTGGGCGGGAAGCACAGATACGCAGTATTTT.

The chain joins TRBV5-1 to TRBJ2-2; D is uncertain. CDR1 SGHRS and CDR2 YFSETQ come from the germline V gene. V dropped 4 bases and J dropped 0 bases, with 10 bases sitting between them. The CDR3 extends over 15 amino acids. The CDR3 nucleotides read TGCGCCAGCAGCCGCCCGGAACCGAACACCGGGGAGCTGTTTTTT. Its translation is CASSRPEPNTGELFF.

V gene TRBV9 combines with J gene TRBJ2-5, with 13 nucleotides matching TRBD2. From germline, CDR1 is SGDLS and CDR2 YYNGEE. The CDR3 is 17 amino acids. Trimming took 4 bases from V and 3 from J; bases not matched to a gene: 9. Written as DNA, the CDR3 is TGTGCCAGCAGCACAAACGACGGACTAGCGGGAGAAGAGACCCAGTACTTC. The encoded protein is CASSTNDGLAGEETQYF.

As concerns this clone: Compared with germline, one end of the junction differs, possibly owing to a read error. The J gene is TRBJ1-5, the V gene TRBV30, with D perhaps matching TRBD1 (5 bases). The CDR3 extends over 13 amino acids. From germline, CDR1 is GTSNPN and CDR2 SVGIG (reference sequence). CDR3 nucleotides: TGTGCATGGAGTAAGGGGAACGGGCAGCCCCAGCACTTT. Amino acids: CAWSKGNGQPQHF.

This chain links TRBV28 with TRBJ1-2, with unresolved D. The CDR3 consists of 16 residues. Trimming left V 8 bases short and J 1 base short, with 20 bases between. From germline, CDR1 is MDHEN and CDR2 SYDVKM. The chain's CDR3 is CASRIPLGPINYGYTF. In DNA form, the CDR3 reads TGTGCCAGCCGAATTCCCCTTGGCCCCATTAACTATGGCTACACCTTC.

The chain couples TRBV11-2 to TRBJ1-1, with TRBD1 matching over 12 bases. Trimming at V came to 4 bases and at J to 3 bases, leaving 3 bases not matched to a gene. CDR1 is SGHAT and CDR2 is FQNNGV in the germline V gene. CDR3 length: 15 amino acids. This chain's CDR3 is CASSWGTGGYTEAFF. CDR3 sequence (DNA): TGTGCCAGCAGCTGGGGGACAGGGGGCTACACTGAAGCTTTCTTT.